This T cell receptor (beta chain) was found in a study of cytomegalovirus exposure and HLA in healthy donors (dated 2017 in TCRdb). Concerning the study at large: In an earlier analysis of approximately 640 of the donors, 276 Gb of sequence data and roughly 100 million unique TCR beta sequences from 150 million to 200 million T cells were reported. Approximately 300 gigabases of sequencing data and 70 million to 95 million unique TCR sequences made up an early release that covered about 640 HLA-typed donors. Among the roughly 380 genotyped donors, roughly 80% belonged to the genetic ancestry cluster associated with self-reported Caucasian donors. The study aimed to test whether signatures of past pathogen exposure could be identified by cataloging public T cell receptors. The T cell repertoires of some 700 subjects were profiled by immunosequencing and related to cytomegalovirus serostatus. In addition to the first cohort of about 650 subjects, a separate validation cohort of approximately 130 different subjects was used. High-throughput TCR immunosequencing, statistical association of individual TCRs with disease status, and machine learning were combined to predict cytomegalovirus infection status. A later analysis re-examined previously published TCR beta repertoires from roughly 720 donors and added high-resolution HLA genotyping to investigate patterns of TCR occurrence. Rather than using new phenotypic data, the later analysis identified candidate immune exposures from TCR beta sequences and from how often those sequences occurred across donors. To decide whether each TCR beta V gene segment behaved as functional or pseudogenic, an earlier analysis of some 540 of the donors relied on high-throughput TCR beta sequencing. Alongside the repertoire data, information on donor age, sex, ethnicity and CMV serostatus was compiled. A later genetic analysis took genome-wide SNP genotypes for about three fifths of the 666 donors and used that subset as a discovery cohort. Every repertoire in the discovery cohort had been generated on one and the same sequencing platform. HLA typing covered class I and class II loci at four-digit resolution. The number of donors typed differed by locus, with roughly 629-640 for A, B, C, DRB1 and DQB1, around 520 for DQA1, 606 for DPA1, and under 490 for DPB1. Because of strong linkage in the cohort, five DR-DQ haplotypes were treated as single units for association and clustering. Across approximately 400 genotyped donors of the cohort, an average of about 220,000 unique TCR beta nucleotide sequences per donor were sequenced, and approximately 19% of those sequences were non-productive. Study-wide conclusions, independent of this receptor: Cytomegalovirus status was reported to be diagnosed by the classifier with high specificity and sensitivity in both the original and validation cohorts. While some public TCRs were present in many individuals, most TCR sequences turned up only very rarely across donors. A later analysis associated 17,000 or so TCR beta sequences with specific HLA alleles at a false discovery rate of 0.05. A further reported finding was that TCR beta sequences accurately predicted the HLA-A and HLA-B alleles for most subjects in the first cohort. A cluster of highly shared sequence variants was judged likely to be a technical artifact of the sequencing pipeline. The authors suggested that the approach could potentially be generalized to other disease states and immunological phenotypes. The only immune exposure information available for the cohort was CMV serostatus. A later analysis found that HLA-associated TCR beta chains were more clonally expanded and had lower generation probabilities than equally common non-associated chains. When HLA alleles, especially DR and DQ, strongly co-occurred, TCR associations were difficult to assign to individual alleles. Some IMGT-functional V segments, including TRBV6-2 and TRBV6-3, could not be distinguished by the 87-base-pair reads and were therefore excluded. Compared with the approximately 700-donor mean, donors in an Asian-associated ancestry cluster had fewer N-insertions in productive TCRs, according to a later genetic analysis. Because HLA typing was unavailable for some donors at each locus, only the typed subset was used in association tests. A total of 150 or so TCR beta chains were listed by the study as associated with cytomegalovirus. Linkage disequilibrium might explain the correlated functional status among segregating V segments, but an unknown experimental factor could not be excluded. An earlier analysis of approximately 540 of the donors showed that most TCR beta V segments appeared in productive rearrangements either about 87% or about 30% of the time, which broadly matched IMGT annotations. A later analysis found that most CMV-associated TCR beta chains appeared HLA-restricted, with HLA associations seemingly driven largely by CMV exposure. In this cohort, only TCR beta chains were sequenced, and detectable features were limited by the absence of alpha or paired-chain data. In a later genetic analysis, a missense DCLRE1C variant was associated with V-gene and J-gene trimming of TCR beta chains, and the association was replicated in an independent cohort. A few of the identified cytomegalovirus-associated TCR beta chains were confirmed in vitro to be specific for cytomegalovirus antigens. In a later analysis, the rate of TCR association differed among HLA loci, with DRB1 alleles having the most associated TCRs and HLA-C alleles having the fewest. According to a later analysis, parvovirus B19, influenza, CMV and Epstein-Barr virus appeared linked to several top co-occurrence clusters. Because counts were too low, some 17 rarely observed V segments, including chromosome 9 orphons, were excluded from the earlier analysis of some 540 of the donors. The presence/absence analyses assumed that sequencing depth was roughly uniform across donors, and that assumption may not be true.

This clone has only a few counts. Its antigen specificity is not known. No quality values exist for individual bases; no much larger clone is one base distant. Other DNA sequences in this specimen translate into the identical CDR3. Trimmed from V: 3 bases; trimmed from J: 2 bases; junction bases lacking a gene match: 5. The germline V gene specifies MNHEY as CDR1 and SVGAGI as CDR2. The CDR3 contains 15 residues, cysteine and phenylalanine counted. Only the CDR3 portion is preserved as DNA: 45 bases, with reading frame beginning at the first base. In total, more than 500 healthy bone marrow donors made up the cohort. At the time of sampling, every cohort member was nominally healthy, though immune exposures that went unrecorded were likely present. The donor was CMV seropositive and was included in the group of around 300 seropositive cohort members. Every donor gave a peripheral blood sample, and the peripheral blood mononuclear cells from that sample were used for TCR beta sequencing. The Qiagen DNeasy Blood Extraction Kit was used to extract genomic DNA from the blood cell samples.

Libraries were built with the immunoSEQ multiplex PCR assay. For the multiplex PCR, a mixture combining 60 forward primers for TCR Vbeta segments and 13 reverse primers for TCR Jbeta segments was used. The CDR3 region of rearranged TCR beta genes was amplified from genomic DNA by a multiplex PCR assay. The Illumina HiSeq System was used to sequence the amplified TCR beta libraries as 87-base-pair reads. The paper's processing steps were these. In a later analysis, 77 million or so unique TCR beta chains were counted across the roughly 610 repertoires, and roughly 10 million of these chains were shared by at least two donors. A nearest-neighbor algorithm error-corrected the raw reads and collapsed the reads into unique sequences, merging closely related sequences to remove PCR and sequencing errors. Alignment of CDR3 sequences to IMGT reference sequences was used to assign V, D and J gene segments. For a sequence to be retained, a match of at least six nucleotides to both a V gene segment and a J gene segment was required. Rearrangements were classified as productive when the CDR3 lacked stop codons and remained in frame with V and J, and all other rearrangements were classified as non-productive. CDR3 was defined by IMGT convention, running from the second conserved V-encoded cysteine to the conserved J-encoded phenylalanine. The earlier analysis of some 600 of the donors excluded sequences that lacked an unambiguous match to a single V gene segment. In an earlier analysis of about 590 of the donors, a V segment was called functional when productive rearrangements were above 56.7%, and segregating when the standard deviation between donors exceeded 5%. To diagnose cytomegalovirus status from the catalog of TCR beta chain sequences, a statistical classification framework was built. In a later analysis, V and J genes were assigned by comparing TCR nucleotide sequences against IMGT/GENE-DB human TR gene sequences. In a later analysis, CDR3 sequences and most-parsimonious VDJ recombination scenarios were assigned using the TCRdist pipeline. In a later analysis, every TCR beta chain was defined by the combination of its CDR3 amino acid sequence and its V-gene family, and reads without a unique V-gene family were dropped. A later analysis removed several hundred highly shared, low-generation-probability nucleotide sequences to deal with suspected cross-contamination and a sequencing artifact. For each public chain, a later analysis derived a clonal expansion index from normalized ranks of inferred template counts within each repertoire. Generation probabilities in a later analysis came from a VDJ recombination model fitted to out-of-frame rearrangements, and those results were checked against IGoR. Hypergeometric tests were used in a later analysis to score TCR-TCR, TCR-HLA and TCR-CMV co-occurrence, with a repertoire-size bias correction applied to the TCR pairs. In a later analysis, false discovery rates were estimated by permuting HLA or CMV assignments 20 times. In a later analysis, co-occurring TCRs were grouped with DBSCAN, and TCRdist sequence similarity was added when clustering was performed within HLA-allele-positive subsets. Co-occurrence clustering excluded repertoires with fewer than 30,000 or more than 120,000 public chains, plus five with anomalous nucleotide sharing. TCRdb re-hosts the immuneACCESS table, in-frame sequences only. Its copies lack some clones; in the studies checked, an unresolved V gene accounts for under half of them, and the cause for the rest is not known. Clonal size and the V and J genes are those of that table, whereas D and trimming came from the DNA. The sample yields roughly 97,000 clones; roughly 10% were counted once. The ten largest clones add up to roughly 4.7% of the sample.

This sequence was found in a man aged 50 to 60 in good health and CMV-seropositive. This chain is built from TRBV6-5 and TRBJ2-3, with 7 bases in between that match TRBD1. Source material: PBMCs. This receptor carries the CDR3 CASSYSTGITDTQYF. The nucleotides are TGTGCCAGCAGTTATTCGACAGGGATCACAGATACGCAGTATTTT.